The 20 T cell receptor beta chains below were found in one sample sequenced in a study of cytomegalovirus exposure and HLA in healthy donors (dated by TCRdb to 2016 to 2017). Libraries were prepared through the immunoSEQ multiplex PCR assay. A mixture of 60 forward primers for TCR Vbeta segments and 13 reverse primers for TCR Jbeta segments was used in the multiplex PCR. The table comes from immuneACCESS by way of TCRdb, which keeps in-frame sequences with V and J called. Part of the clones is missing from these tables; in studies checked, under half for an unresolved V gene and the rest for unknown reasons. For this sample there are approximately 160,000 clones; around 82% appear just once. In total, the top ten clones hold around 1.5% of the sample. What was sequenced was PBMCs. All receptors derive from a male donor in good health and CMV-seronegative.

This clone appeared once. The chain uses TRBV27 and TRBJ2-7, with D tentatively TRBD1 (7 bases). Germline CDR1 reads MNHEY; CDR2 reads SMNVEV (reference sequence). The CDR3 totals 16 residues. Trimming took 3 bases from V and 2 from J, leaving 17 bases between them. In DNA form, the CDR3 reads TGTGCCAGCAGTTTTGCCGCAGGGGGGACCACCTACGAGCAGTACTTC. This encodes CASSFAAGGTTYEQYF.

The chain recombines TRBV5-5 with TRBJ1-5, with 10 bases matching TRBD1. The germline gives CDR1 SGHKS, CDR2 YYEKEE (reference sequence). The CDR3 runs to 19 residues. J was trimmed by 0 bases and V by 4 bases; bases with no gene match: 13. The CDR3 DNA reads TGTGCCAGCAGCCACTCGCCCGGGACAGGGGTCGATAGCAATCAGCCCCAGCATTTT. This sequence encodes CASSHSPGTGVDSNQPQHF. Combining the CDR3 with reference TRBV5-5 and TRBJ1-5 gives the whole variable domain DAGVTQSPTHLIKTRGQQVTLRCSPISGHKSVSWYQQVLGQGPQFIFQYYEKEERGRGNFPDRFSARQFPNYSSELNVNALLLGDSALYLCASSHSPGTGVDSNQPQHFGDGTRLSIL.

This chain links TRBV18 with TRBJ2-1; 8 bases line up with TRBD1. The CDR3 sequence is 13 residues long. The V and J ends lost 4 bases and 5 bases, in that order; junction bases with no gene match: 1. Germline V gives CDR1 KGHSH, CDR2 LQKENI. The CDR3 nucleotides read TGTGCCAGCTCACTGGGACAGGACAATGAGCAGTTCTTC. It specifies CASSLGQDNEQFF.

The gene calls are TRBV6-1 and TRBJ1-4, with TRBD1 identical over 7 bases. The CDR3 loop spans 14 amino acids. V trimming: 4 bases; J trimming: 6 bases; junction bases outside the gene matches: 5. Per the germline V gene, CDR1 is MNHNS and CDR2 is SASEGT. DNA of the CDR3: TGTGCCAGCAGTGCGACAGGGCGGGATGAAAAACTGTTTTTT. This sequence encodes CASSATGRDEKLFF.

The chain has TRBV11-2 and TRBJ1-4; TRBD1 might be the D (5 bases). Germline CDR1 SGHAT, CDR2 FQNNGV. The CDR3 extends over 13 amino acids. V dropped 3 bases and J dropped 8 bases, with 10 bases sitting between them. CDR3 bases: TGTGCCAGCAGCTTGGGCTCAGGGGAAAAACTGTTTTTT. Encoded protein: CASSLGSGEKLFF.

The chain couples TRBV27 to TRBJ1-1; no clear D gene. From germline, CDR1 is MNHEY and CDR2 SMNVEV (reference sequence). Trimming took off 2 bases at V and 1 base at J, with 11 bases between the two ends. The CDR3 spans 15 residues. The CDR3 loop is CASSLRLGENTEAFF. The DNA of the CDR3 is TGTGCCAGCAGTTTACGGCTAGGAGAGAACACTGAAGCTTTCTTT.

V and J are TRBV25-1 and TRBJ2-5; TRBD1 matches 9 bases. The DNA end is a closer match to TRBJ2-7, so the J assignment may be wrong. The germline V gene has CDR1 MGHDK and CDR2 SYGVNS. The CDR3 has 16 residues. The CDR3 reads CASSERIGQGYNEQYF. The CDR3 DNA sequence: TGTGCCAGCAGTGAACGGATTGGACAGGGGTATAACGAGCAGTACTTC.

This CDR3 reads CASSAEPNYGYTF. The CDR3 coding sequence is TGTGCCAGCAGTGCAGAACCTAACTATGGCTACACCTTC. The rearrangement joins TRBV27 to TRBJ1-2; D unclear. The CDR3 contains 13 residues. Trimming pared 5 bases from V and 0 bases from J, leaving 7 bases between. CDR1 and CDR2 from the germline V gene are MNHEY and SMNVEV (reference sequence).

The rearrangement joins TRBV10-3 to TRBJ1-2; TRBD1 matches 9 bases. V lost 10 bases, J lost 7 bases, and 7 bases stayed unmatched. CDR3 length equals 12 residues. CDR1 and CDR2 (germline): ENHRY, SYGVKD. For the CDR3, the DNA is TGTGCCAGCCAACAGGGGGCGCGTGGCTACACCTTC. This sequence encodes CASQQGARGYTF.

The chain carries TRBV19 and TRBJ2-3, with D maybe TRBD2 (5 bases). V lost 5 bases and J lost 1, with 19 bases in between. Germline V gives CDR1 LNHDA, CDR2 SQIVND (reference sequence). This CDR3 is 17 amino acids long. The CDR3 protein is CASSGLNVAAGTDTQYF. The DNA for the CDR3 is TGTGCCAGTAGTGGACTGAATGTGGCCGCAGGCACAGATACGCAGTATTTT.

The DNA of the CDR3 is TGCGCCAGCAGCTTGTCGACTAGCGGGAGGGCCGGTAATGAGCAGTTCTTC. As protein: CASSLSTSGRAGNEQFF. J is TRBJ2-1 and V is TRBV5-1, with TRBD2 matching 14 bases. The CDR3 is 17 amino acids. The germline CDR1 and CDR2 sequences are SGHRS and YFSETQ. V trimming: 1 base; J trimming: 7 bases; junction bases outside the gene matches: 7.

CDR3 amino acids: CASGLAGTYEQYF. The CDR3 DNA is TGTGCCAGCGGGCTAGCGGGAACCTACGAGCAGTACTTC. V and J are TRBV2 and TRBJ2-7; 9 nucleotides match TRBD2. V shed 8 bases, J shed 2 bases, and the junction held 4 bases outside the gene matches. The CDR3 length is 13 residues. Germline assignment: CDR1 SNHLY and CDR2 FYNNEI.

V gene TRBV6-5 combines with J gene TRBJ2-5; 7 bases line up with TRBD1. V dropped 4 bases and J dropped 0; count of bases not matched to a gene: 2. Germline CDR1 reads MNHEY; CDR2 reads SVGAGI. This CDR3 contains 14 residues. CDR3 region: CASSSQGYQETQYF. The CDR3 DNA reads as TGTGCCAGCAGTTCACAGGGGTACCAAGAGACCCAGTACTTC.

V and J are TRBV2 and TRBJ2-7, with 7 bases identical to TRBD1. V dropped 7 bases and J dropped 3; count of bases not matched to a gene: 6. The CDR3 has 13 amino acids. CDR1 is SNHLY and CDR2 is FYNNEI in the germline V gene. CDR3 loop: CASNRDRHYEQYF. The CDR3 nucleotides read TGTGCCAGCAATAGGGACAGACACTACGAGCAGTACTTC.

This rearrangement joins TRBV5-8 to TRBJ2-1, with D possibly being TRBD1 (5 bases). The germline V gene has CDR1 SGHTS and CDR2 YDEGEE. The CDR3 is 12 residues long. Trimming removed 0 bases at V and 10 bases at J, with 8 bases between. CDR3 residues: CASSLDRTEQFF. CDR3 bases: TGTGCCAGCAGCTTGGACAGGACGGAGCAGTTCTTC.

The chain links TRBV5-6 to TRBJ1-5, with TRBD1 as a possible D gene (6 bases). The CDR3 runs to 14 residues. The germline gives CDR1 SGHDT, CDR2 YYEEEE. V was trimmed by 5 bases and J by 8 bases, leaving 17 bases between them. CDR3 nucleotide sequence: TGTGCCAGCAGTGACACGGCGGGGGCTAAGCCCCAGCATTTT. Translated, it gives CASSDTAGAKPQHF. Together with reference TRBV5-6 and TRBJ1-5, the CDR3 gives the full variable domain: DAGVTQSPTHLIKTRGQQVTLRCSPKSGHDTVSWYQQALGQGPQFIFQYYEEEERQRGNFPDRFSGHQFPNYSSELNVNALLLGDSALYLCASSDTAGAKPQHFGDGTRLSIL.

This clone has only a few counts. The V gene is TRBV28, the J gene TRBJ1-6, with D perhaps matching TRBD1 (5 bases). V was pared by 6 bases and J by 6 bases, with 15 bases between. This CDR3 has 15 amino acids. Germline CDR1 is MDHEN and CDR2 is SYDVKM. Written as DNA, the CDR3 is TGTGCCAGCAGCTCCCCGGGCGGGGGTAATTCACCCCTCCACTTT. This gives the protein CASSSPGGGNSPLHF. The whole variable domain, filled in from reference TRBV28 and TRBJ1-6, reads DVKVTQSSRYLVKRTGEKVFLECVQDMDHENMFWYRQDPGLGLRLIYFSYDVKMKEKGDIPEGYSVSREKKERFSLILESASTNQTSMYLCASSSPGGGNSPLHFGNGTRLTVT.

This clone appeared a few times. This chain joins TRBV30 and TRBJ2-1; TRBD2 matches 13 bases. The V segment lost 4 bases and the J segment 2 bases; nucleotides outside the gene matches: 5. Germline CDR1 and CDR2: GTSNPN and SVGIG (reference sequence). This CDR3 contains 16 residues. This CDR3 is CAWTSGTSGTYNEQFF. Written as DNA, the CDR3 is TGTGCCTGGACCTCCGGGACTAGCGGGACCTACAATGAGCAGTTCTTC.

This rearrangement joins TRBV14 to TRBJ2-4, with a weak D call TRBD2 (6 bases). CDR3 length equals 13 residues. Trimming stripped 0 bases from V and 12 bases from J, with 12 bases between. In germline, CDR1 is SGHDN, CDR2 FVKESK. In nucleotides, the CDR3 is TGTGCCAGCAGCCAAGATGGGCGGGGACCTCAGTACTTC. It encodes CASSQDGRGPQYF.

The V and J genes are TRBV9 and TRBJ2-3, with 7 bases aligning to TRBD2. Germline V gene data show CDR1 as SGDLS and CDR2 as YYNGEE. CDR3 size: 17 residues. V trimming: 2 bases; J trimming: 3 bases; junction bases outside the gene matches: 12. The CDR3 bases are TGTGCCAGCAGCGTCCCTCGGGGGGAGGGATGGACAGATACGCAGTATTTT. Protein product: CASSVPRGEGWTDTQYF.